These T cell receptor beta chains were read from a single sample in a study of blood T cell repertoires in COVID-19. Profiled with immunoSEQ multiplex PCR; TCRdb holds only in-frame clones, not every one. The data hold hundreds of thousands of clones, with approximately 89% observed a single time. Sequenced input: peripheral blood. Receptor source: an older woman with acute or convalescent COVID-19. Both conserved end residues are part of each CDR3. Each record gives: CDR3 protein, CDR3 DNA, V gene, D gene, clone size, J gene. The D gene is left open where the match is weak. Only some rows state a clone size, as once, few, many or a class for expanded clones.

CDR3: CASKGQITNTEAFF; DNA: TGTGCCAGCAAAGGACAAATTACGAACACTGAAGCTTTCTTT; V: TRBV6-6; D: -; size: -; J: TRBJ1-1
CDR3: CASSLIGTLNTGELFF; DNA: TGTGCCAGCAGCTTAATAGGGACTCTGAACACCGGGGAGCTGTTTTTT; V: TRBV7-9; D: -; size: -; J: TRBJ2-2
CDR3: CASSIAVALTYNEQFF; DNA: TGTGCCAGTAGTATAGCCGTAGCGCTCACCTACAATGAGCAGTTCTTC; V: TRBV19; D: -; size: few; J: TRBJ2-1
CDR3: CASSLASEAFF; DNA: TGTGCCAGCAGCTTGGCTTCTGAAGCTTTCTTT; V: TRBV5-4; D: -; size: -; J: TRBJ1-1
CDR3: CASSQERGQGEAFF; DNA: TGCGCCAGCAGCCAAGAGCGGGGACAGGGTGAAGCTTTCTTT; V: TRBV4-1; D: TRBD1; size: -; J: TRBJ1-1
CDR3: CASSIVQGSNQPQHF; DNA: TGTGCCAGTAGTATAGTGCAGGGCTCAAATCAGCCCCAGCATTTT; V: TRBV19; D: -; size: once; J: TRBJ1-5
CDR3: CSAGRGDTQYF; DNA: TGCAGTGCTGGAAGGGGAGATACGCAGTATTTT; V: TRBV20-1; D: -; size: -; J: TRBJ2-3
CDR3: CASGGVDTQYF; DNA: TGTGCCAGTGGGGGGGTAGATACGCAGTATTTT; V: TRBV2; D: TRBD2; size: -; J: TRBJ2-3
CDR3: CSVQDRNYNEQFF; DNA: TGCAGCGTGCAGGACAGAAACTACAATGAGCAGTTCTTC; V: TRBV29-1; D: -; size: -; J: TRBJ2-1
CDR3: CASSLGLAGGMNTGELFF; DNA: TGTGCCAGCAGCTTGGGACTAGCGGGGGGGATGAACACCGGGGAGCTGTTTTTT; V: TRBV5-4; D: TRBD2; size: -; J: TRBJ2-2
CDR3: CASSLSDSEETQYF; DNA: TGTGCCAGCAGCCTCTCTGACAGTGAAGAGACCCAGTACTTC; V: TRBV6-5; D: -; size: -; J: TRBJ2-5
CDR3: CASSLAPSSTDTQYF; DNA: TGTGCCAGCAGCTTAGCCCCTTCTAGCACAGATACGCAGTATTTT; V: TRBV7-2; D: -; size: -; J: TRBJ2-3
CDR3: CASSLGPGLAGGVQYF; DNA: TGTGCCAGCAGCTTGGGACCGGGACTAGCGGGAGGGGTGCAGTACTTC; V: TRBV5-4; D: TRBD2; size: -; J: TRBJ2-7
CDR3: CASSLTQESPLHF; DNA: TGTGCCAGCAGCTTAACCCAGGAATCACCCCTCCACTTT; V: TRBV11-2; D: -; size: -; J: TRBJ1-6
CDR3: CASSRRGQVLSGNTIYF; DNA: TGTGCCAGTAGTAGACGTGGACAGGTCCTCTCTGGAAACACCATATATTTT; V: TRBV19; D: TRBD1; size: -; J: TRBJ1-3
CDR3: CASSPGFPTNEKLFF; DNA: TGTGCCAGCAGCCCAGGGTTTCCAACTAATGAAAAACTGTTTTTT; V: TRBV5-5; D: -; size: -; J: TRBJ1-4
CDR3: CASSIPLRNEQFF; DNA: TGTGCCAGTAGTATCCCACTTCGGAATGAGCAGTTCTTC; V: TRBV19; D: -; size: -; J: TRBJ2-1
CDR3: CASSEGGRLTYNSPLHF; DNA: TGTGCCAGCAGTGAAGGAGGAAGACTAACCTATAATTCACCCCTCCACTTT; V: TRBV2; D: -; size: few; J: TRBJ1-6
CDR3: CASSSRTGGSDNSPLHF; DNA: TGCGCCAGCAGTTCAAGGACAGGGGGCTCCGATAATTCACCCCTCCACTTT; V: TRBV5-1; D: TRBD1; size: -; J: TRBJ1-6
CDR3: CASSLQSEQYF; DNA: TGTGCCAGCTCACTTCAGTCCGAGCAGTACTTC; V: TRBV18; D: -; size: -; J: TRBJ2-7
CDR3: CASRCGQNTEAFF; DNA: TGTGCCAGCAGATGCGGCCAGAACACTGAAGCTTTCTTT; V: TRBV28; D: -; size: -; J: TRBJ1-1
CDR3: CASVAPRAGLWSEAFF; DNA: TGTGCCAGCGTAGCCCCGAGGGCAGGCCTCTGGTCTGAAGCTTTCTTT; V: TRBV28; D: -; size: -; J: TRBJ1-1